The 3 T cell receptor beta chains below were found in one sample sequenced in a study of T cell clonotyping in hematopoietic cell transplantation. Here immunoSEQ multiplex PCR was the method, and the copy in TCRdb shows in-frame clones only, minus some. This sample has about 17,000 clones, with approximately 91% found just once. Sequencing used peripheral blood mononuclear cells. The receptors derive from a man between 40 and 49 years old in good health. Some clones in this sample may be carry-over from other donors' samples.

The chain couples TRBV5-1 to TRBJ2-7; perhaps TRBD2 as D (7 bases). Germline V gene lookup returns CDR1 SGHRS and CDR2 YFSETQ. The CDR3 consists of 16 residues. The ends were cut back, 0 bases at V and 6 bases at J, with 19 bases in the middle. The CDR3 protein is CASSLGLQGRVSEQYF. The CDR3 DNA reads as TGCGCCAGCAGCTTGGGGCTCCAGGGGAGGGTGAGCGAGCAGTACTTC.

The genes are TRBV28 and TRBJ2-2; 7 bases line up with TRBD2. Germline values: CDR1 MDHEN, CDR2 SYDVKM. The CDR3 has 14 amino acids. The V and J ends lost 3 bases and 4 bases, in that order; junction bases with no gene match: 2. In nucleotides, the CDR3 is TGTGCCAGCAGTTTGGCGGGGGTCACCGGGGAGCTGTTTTTT. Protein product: CASSLAGVTGELFF.

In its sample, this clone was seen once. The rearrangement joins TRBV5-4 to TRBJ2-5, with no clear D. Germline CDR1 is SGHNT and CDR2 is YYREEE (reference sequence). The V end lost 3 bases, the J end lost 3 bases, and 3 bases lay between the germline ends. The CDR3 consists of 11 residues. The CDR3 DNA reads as TGTGCCAGCAGCTCTAAAGAGACCCAGTACTTC. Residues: CASSSKETQYF. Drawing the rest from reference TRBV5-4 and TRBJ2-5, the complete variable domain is ETGVTQSPTHLIKTRGQQVTLRCSSQSGHNTVSWYQQALGQGPQFIFQYYREEENGRGNFPPRFSGLQFPNYSSELNVNALELDDSALYLCASSSKETQYFGPGTRLLVL.